The clone carrying this T cell receptor beta chain came up once. Losses at the gene ends were 4 bases for V and 8 bases for J; bases not matched to a gene: 9. This CDR3 spans 15 amino acids. CDR1 is SGHTA, CDR2 FQGNSA, per germline. The data derive from a study of T cells in Graves' hyperthyroidism and ophthalmopathy. The investigators amplified TCR beta CDR3 regions from RNA transcripts. First-round RT-PCR of the TCR CDR3 relied on the HTBI primer set. In TCRdb, the multiplex PCR reads were re-called with MiXCR into one record per CDR3 protein. This sample has 750,000 to 950,000 distinct CDR3 sequences, with about 38% found just once.

The sequence derives from a man in his late teens or twenties with Graves' hyperthyroidism. Input material: blood. This sequence joins TRBV7-2 and TRBJ1-3; 9 bases match TRBD1. The CDR3 sequence is CASSSGTGNGYTIYF. DNA for the CDR3: TGTGCCAGCAGCTCAGGGACAGGGAACGGCTACACCATATATTTT.